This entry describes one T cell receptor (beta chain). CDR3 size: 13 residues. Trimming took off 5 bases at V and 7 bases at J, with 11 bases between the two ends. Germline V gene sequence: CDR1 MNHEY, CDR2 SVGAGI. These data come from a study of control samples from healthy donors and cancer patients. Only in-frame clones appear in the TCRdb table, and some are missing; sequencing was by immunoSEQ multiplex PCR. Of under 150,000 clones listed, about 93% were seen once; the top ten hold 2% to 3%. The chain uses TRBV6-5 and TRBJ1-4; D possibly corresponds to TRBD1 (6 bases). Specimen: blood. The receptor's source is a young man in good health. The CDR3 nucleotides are TGTGCCAGCAGTCCCCAGGGGACTGAAAAACTGTTTTTT. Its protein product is CASSPQGTEKLFF.